The 25 T cell receptor beta chains below come from one sample, sequenced in a study of T cell repertoires in cytomegalovirus infection. TCRdb re-derived calls from the reads in MiXCR, one entry per CDR3 protein. Of more than 250,000 distinct CDR3 sequences listed, around 25% were seen once; the top ten hold 13%. The antigens these receptors bind are not known. The material was cultured PBMCs, obtained from culture after CMV antigen stimulation. The receptors were gathered from a human donor in good health (CMV status not recorded). Some clones in this sample may be carry-over from other donors' samples.

This chain uses TRBV24-1 with TRBJ2-3; D possibly uses TRBD1 or TRBD2 (5 bases each). This CDR3 comprises 15 residues. Trimming cost V 3 bases and J 0 bases, with 9 bases left between them. Germline loops: CDR1 KGHDR, CDR2 SFDVKD. CDR3 nucleotides: TGTGCCACCAGTGATAGCCGGGACAGCACAGATACGCAGTATTTT. Its protein is CATSDSRDSTDTQYF.

This clonotype was seen a few times. This rearrangement joins TRBV11-2 to TRBJ1-5; possibly TRBD1 for D (5 bases). Between the trimmed V and J ends, which lost 2 bases and 3 bases, there was a span of 11 bases. The CDR3 extends over 15 amino acids. Germline lookup yields CDR1 SGHAT and CDR2 FQNNGV. CDR3 nucleotides: TGTGCCAGCAGCTTAAAGGCAGGGACCAATCAGCCCCAGCATTTT. Amino acids: CASSLKAGTNQPQHF.

CDR3: CASSLQTGFQPQHF. The CDR3 DNA follows: TGTGCCAGCAGTTTACAGACAGGGTTTCAGCCCCAGCATTTT. V usage is TRBV28 and J usage is TRBJ1-5; 7 bases map to TRBD1. The CDR3 is made up of 14 amino acids. The germline V gene encodes CDR1 MDHEN and CDR2 SYDVKM. After removal of 2 bases from V and 6 bases from J, the junction contained 4 bases not matched to a gene.

The rearrangement joins TRBV7-2 to TRBJ2-5; TRBD1 or TRBD2 may be the D gene (5 bases each). Germline CDR1 SGHTA, CDR2 FQGNSA. The CDR3 is made up of 15 amino acids. V was pared by 3 bases and J by 5 bases, with 16 bases between. The CDR3 sequence is CASSLRGVEGETQYF. CDR3 sequence (DNA): TGTGCCAGCAGCTTGAGGGGAGTCGAGGGGGAGACCCAGTACTTC.

This clonotype was seen a few times. The genes are TRBV7-2 and TRBJ2-7, with 10 nucleotides matching TRBD1. The CDR3 totals 14 residues. Germline CDR1 and CDR2: SGHTA and FQGNSA. Trimming at V came to 6 bases and at J to 3 bases, leaving 5 bases not matched to a gene. The CDR3 here is CASRTGGPYYEQYF. The CDR3 region has the DNA TGTGCCAGCAGGACAGGGGGCCCGTACTACGAGCAGTACTTC.

The rearrangement links TRBV7-8 to TRBJ1-2; D is uncertain. Germline V lookup: CDR1 SGHVS, CDR2 FQNEAQ. Trimming took 5 bases from V and 4 from J, leaving 17 bases between them. The CDR3 extends over 15 amino acids. The CDR3 reads CASSPRRSLAYGYTF. CDR3 in DNA: TGTGCCAGCAGCCCCCGACGGAGCCTTGCCTATGGCTACACCTTC.

This clonotype has just a few counts. This sequence joins TRBV12-5 and TRBJ2-1; D gene uncertain. Trimming pared 2 bases from V and 2 bases from J, leaving 4 bases between. CDR3 size: 13 residues. Germline lookup yields CDR1 LGHNT and CDR2 FRNRAP. CDR3 region: CASGLNPYNEQFF. As DNA, the CDR3 is TGTGCTAGTGGTTTGAACCCCTACAATGAGCAGTTCTTC.

The CDR3 spells CSASQQGVNEKLFF. The CDR3 DNA is TGCAGTGCTAGCCAACAGGGAGTGAATGAAAAACTGTTTTTT. This rearrangement joins TRBV20-1 to TRBJ1-4, with a weak D call TRBD1 (6 bases). In germline, CDR1 is DFQATT, CDR2 SNEGSKA (reference sequence). The V end lost 3 bases, the J end lost 5 bases, and 13 bases lay between the germline ends. This CDR3 has 14 amino acids.

This chain links TRBV7-2 with TRBJ2-1; 8 bases line up with TRBD2. The CDR3 loop spans 16 amino acids. With 3 bases clipped from V and 8 bases from J, the junction kept 12 bases outside the gene matches. The germline gives CDR1 SGHTA, CDR2 FQGNSA. CDR3 coding DNA: TGTGCCAGCAGCTTGGGCCACGGGGGGGGGGGGGATGAGCAGTTCTTC. Amino acids: CASSLGHGGGGDEQFF.

This clonotype came up once. This rearrangement joins TRBV20-1 to TRBJ2-5; D is undetermined. The CDR3 has 14 amino acids. V was trimmed by 5 bases and J by 2 bases, leaving 15 bases between them. Germline lookup yields CDR1 DFQATT and CDR2 SNEGSKA (reference sequence). The CDR3 bases are TGCAGTGCTCCCGAACGGGTGGAACAAGAGACCCAGTACTTC. Amino acids: CSAPERVEQETQYF.

This clonotype was observed at least ten times. J is TRBJ1-2 and V is TRBV7-2; D gene uncertain. V was shortened by 3 bases and J by 1 base, with 6 bases between the two germline ends. CDR3 size: 13 residues. Germline lookup yields CDR1 SGHTA and CDR2 FQGNSA. CDR3 amino acids: CASSFAGNYGYTF. For the CDR3, the DNA is TGTGCCAGCAGCTTCGCGGGTAACTATGGCTACACCTTC.

This clonotype was detected only a few times. V usage is TRBV7-2 and J usage is TRBJ2-3; 13 bases are shared with TRBD2. From germline, CDR1 is SGHTA and CDR2 FQGNSA. The junction had 3 bases not matched to a gene; V was cut back by 5 bases and J by 4 bases. The CDR3 is made up of 15 amino acids. CDR3 amino acids: CASSPGLAGSDTQYF. CDR3 in DNA: TGTGCCAGCAGCCCGGGACTAGCGGGATCAGATACGCAGTATTTT. The whole variable domain, filled in from reference TRBV7-2 and TRBJ2-3, reads GAGVSQSPSNKVTEKGKDVELRCDPISGHTALYWYRQSLGQGLEFLIYFQGNSAPDKSGLPSDRFSAERTGGSVSTLTIQRTQQEDSAVYLCASSPGLAGSDTQYFGPGTRLTVL.

The J gene is TRBJ2-2, the V gene TRBV7-9; 11 nucleotides match TRBD2. Germline V gives CDR1 SEHNR, CDR2 FQNEAQ (reference sequence). CDR3 length: 20 amino acids. V shed 5 bases and J 4 bases; nucleotides not matched to a gene: 18. CDR3 sequence reads: CASSPPPGLAVDGSTGELFF. The CDR3, as DNA: TGTGCCAGCAGCCCTCCACCGGGACTAGCGGTAGATGGGAGCACCGGGGAGCTGTTTTTT.

The rearrangement uses TRBV20-1 and TRBJ1-4; no reliable D call. This CDR3 region has 15 residues. Germline CDR1 is DFQATT and CDR2 is SNEGSKA (reference sequence). V lost 5 bases, J lost 5 bases, and 18 bases lay in between. The CDR3 reads CSALMSPTPNEKLFF. The CDR3 DNA sequence: TGCAGTGCTTTGATGTCCCCCACACCCAATGAAAAACTGTTTTTT.

In this sample, this clonotype turned up many times. The chain recombines TRBV7-4 with TRBJ1-6; 11 nucleotides match TRBD1. The ends lost 7 bases at V and 8 bases at J; junction bases unmatched: 10. The germline V gene encodes CDR1 SGHVT and CDR2 SQSDAQ. CDR3 length equals 16 residues. The DNA for the CDR3 is TGTGCCAGCACCATAATGAGGACAGGGGGCGATTCACCCCTCCACTTT. This codes for CASTIMRTGGDSPLHF.

This clonotype turned up a few times. The rearrangement joins TRBV5-1 to TRBJ2-1; TRBD1 is a possible D gene (5 bases). This CDR3 is built from 17 residues. CDR1 and CDR2 from the germline V gene are SGHRS and YFSETQ. The V end was cut by 4 bases, the J end by 0 bases, with 17 bases between. This CDR3 is CASSVQGGVSSYNEQFF. CDR3 sequence (DNA): TGCGCCAGCAGCGTCCAGGGTGGGGTGAGCTCCTACAATGAGCAGTTCTTC. The full variable domain, rest sourced from reference TRBV5-1 and TRBJ2-1, is KAGVTQTPRYLIKTRGQQVTLSCSPISGHRSVSWYQQTPGQGLQFLFEYFSETQRNKGNFPGRFSGRQFSNSRSEMNVSTLELGDSALYLCASSVQGGVSSYNEQFFGPGTRLTVL.

The CDR3 nucleotides are TGTGCCAGCAGCCCAATAGCGGGAGCGGGTTATGGTGGGGCCAAAAACATTCAGTACTTC. It codes for CASSPIAGAGYGGAKNIQYF. The chain has TRBV6-1 and TRBJ2-4, with TRBD2 identical over 9 bases. V lost 6 bases and J lost 1; bases outside the gene matches: 19. Germline assignment: CDR1 MNHNS and CDR2 SASEGT. The CDR3 totals 20 residues.

This clonotype has just a few counts. The V gene is TRBV7-2, the J gene TRBJ2-7; 7 bases line up with TRBD2. The CDR3 contains 16 residues. CDR1 and CDR2 (germline): SGHTA, FQGNSA. The V and J ends lost 5 bases and 0 bases, in that order; junction bases with no gene match: 10. The CDR3 DNA sequence: TGTGCCAGCAGCGCGCGGTCGGGCGGGAGCTCCTACGAGCAGTACGTC. Protein sequence: CASSARSGGSSYEQYV.

The table lists this clonotype with a few counts. The V call is TRBV12-3 or TRBV12-4, the J call TRBJ1-6; D gene uncertain. The V gene lost 7 bases and the J gene lost 11 bases, with 12 bases spanning the gap. The length of the CDR3 is 12 residues. CDR3 nucleotide sequence: TGTGCCAGCATGCTGTACACCGCACCCCTCCACTTT. Translating gives CASMLYTAPLHF.

The genes are TRBV4-3 and TRBJ2-7, with D perhaps given as TRBD1 or TRBD2 (5 bases each). The germline gives CDR1 LGHNA, CDR2 YSLEER. CDR3 length equals 14 residues. Between the trimmed V and J ends, which lost 1 base and 6 bases, there was a span of 13 bases. The CDR3 DNA follows: TGCGCCAGCAGCCAAGCCCACGGGGCCGCCGAGCAGTACTTC. This encodes CASSQAHGAAEQYF.

In its sample, this clonotype was seen many times. This rearrangement joins TRBV7-9 to TRBJ2-1, with TRBD2 as a possible D gene (6 bases). V was shortened by 5 bases and J by 11 bases, with 16 bases between the two germline ends. CDR1 is SEHNR and CDR2 is FQNEAQ in the germline V gene (reference sequence). CDR3 length: 13 amino acids. As DNA, the CDR3 is TGTGCCAGCAGCGGACCGGGGGAAGATAAGCAGTTCTTC. Translated, it gives CASSGPGEDKQFF.

The genes are TRBV7-2 and TRBJ2-3; 7 nucleotides match TRBD2. Germline V lookup: CDR1 SGHTA, CDR2 FQGNSA. The CDR3 is 14 amino acids. V was clipped by 7 bases and J by 2 bases; unmatched bases: 6. CDR3 nucleotides: TGTGCCAGCACCCGGGACTACAACACAGATACGCAGTATTTT. Encoded protein: CASTRDYNTDTQYF.

In its sample, this clonotype was seen a few times. In DNA form, the CDR3 reads TGTGCCAGCAGTTTGGTGAGCACCAATAAGCATTTT. This encodes CASSLVSTNKHF. The chain carries TRBV12-3 or TRBV12-4 and TRBJ1-5; D gene uncertain. CDR3 size: 12 residues. The ends were cut back, 3 bases at V and 14 bases at J, with 14 bases in the middle.

V and J are TRBV28 and TRBJ2-1; TRBD2 matches 10 bases. The CDR3 runs to 12 residues. With 5 bases clipped from V and 16 bases from J, the junction kept 8 bases outside the gene matches. CDR1 is MDHEN, CDR2 SYDVKM, per germline. The CDR3 is CASSDPGLAIFF. In DNA form, the CDR3 reads TGTGCCAGCAGTGATCCGGGACTAGCGATTTTCTTC. The variable domain in full, completed from reference TRBV28 and TRBJ2-1, reads DVKVTQSSRYLVKRTGEKVFLECVQDMDHENMFWYRQDPGLGLRLIYFSYDVKMKEKGDIPEGYSVSREKKERFSLILESASTNQTSMYLCASSDPGLAIFFGPGTRLTVL.

The V and J genes are TRBV4-2 and TRBJ2-5; the match to TRBD2 covers 7 bases. The CDR3 contains 15 residues. Germline lookup yields CDR1 LGHNA and CDR2 YNFKEQ. The ends lost 0 bases at V and 1 base at J; junction bases unmatched: 2. The CDR3 DNA reads TGTGCCAGCAGCCAAGAGCCTAGCGGCCAAGAGACCCAGTACTTC. This codes for CASSQEPSGQETQYF.